This TCR beta chain was recorded in a study of blood T cell repertoires in COVID-19. Study background: Sample material is recorded as cDNA or gDNA derived from T cells, B-cell-depleted T cells, or PBMCs.

Method: immunoSEQ multiplex PCR; TCRdb's copy keeps in-frame clones and lacks some. The sample records more than 200,000 clones, roughly 86% being singletons. V was pared by 5 bases and J by 12 bases, with 20 bases between. The CDR3 consists of 14 residues. The V gene's germline CDR1 is SEHNR and CDR2 FQNEAQ (reference sequence). The sequencing input was peripheral blood. This TCR derives from a woman aged 55-70 years with COVID-19, enrolled during active disease. The chain has TRBV7-9 and TRBJ2-1, with TRBD1 as a possible D gene (5 bases). The CDR3 DNA sequence: TGTGCCAGCAGCCCCGCGATAAGACAGTTCGGGCAGTTCTTC. This sequence encodes CASSPAIRQFGQFF. The whole variable domain, remainder taken from reference TRBV7-9 and TRBJ2-1, is DTGVSQNPRHKITKRGQNVTFRCDPISEHNRLYWYRQTLGQGPEFLTYFQNEAQLEKSRLLSDRFSAERPKGSFSTLEIQRTEQGDSAMYLCASSPAIRQFGQFFGPGTRLTVL.